A selection of T cell receptor beta chains follows, all from one sample in a study of blood T cell repertoires in COVID-19. Produced via immunoSEQ multiplex PCR; TCRdb's table is partial and in-frame only. The sample shows some 56,000 clones, 81% of them seen only once. The source material was peripheral blood. These TCRs come from a woman of 80 years or more with active or convalescent COVID-19. CDR3s include the opening cysteine and the closing phenylalanine or tryptophan. Each record gives: D gene, clone size, J gene, V gene, CDR3 protein, CDR3 DNA. The D gene is left open where the match is weak. The size field is filled for only some rows; it gives once, few, many or a size class.

d_gene: TRBD1; abundance: NA; j_gene: TRBJ2-2; v_gene: TRBV11-3; CDR3aa: CASSQTGVNTGELFF; CDR3nt: TGTGCCAGCAGTCAAACAGGGGTAAACACCGGGGAGCTGTTTTTT
d_gene: NA; abundance: NA; j_gene: TRBJ1-3; v_gene: TRBV27; CDR3aa: CASSFYRKPSGNTIYF; CDR3nt: TGTGCCAGCAGTTTCTATCGTAAGCCCTCTGGAAACACCATATATTTT
d_gene: NA; abundance: NA; j_gene: TRBJ1-1; v_gene: TRBV7-8; CDR3aa: CASNRQNTEAFF; CDR3nt: TGTGCCAGCAACCGACAGAACACTGAAGCTTTCTTT
d_gene: NA; abundance: NA; j_gene: TRBJ1-2; v_gene: TRBV28; CDR3aa: CASRSGGRDSDYTF; CDR3nt: TGTGCCAGCAGATCCGGGGGAAGGGACTCTGACTACACCTTC
d_gene: NA; abundance: NA; j_gene: TRBJ2-1; v_gene: TRBV7-2; CDR3aa: CASSLAGGPYNEQFF; CDR3nt: TGTGCCAGCAGCTTAGCGGGGGGGCCCTACAATGAGCAGTTCTTC
d_gene: NA; abundance: NA; j_gene: TRBJ1-3; v_gene: TRBV5-1; CDR3aa: CASSSSSGGSGNTIYF; CDR3nt: TGCGCCAGCAGCAGCTCGTCCGGGGGTTCTGGAAACACCATATATTTT
d_gene: TRBD1; abundance: NA; j_gene: TRBJ1-1; v_gene: TRBV6-2/TRBV6-3; CDR3aa: CASSWTGALNTEAFF; CDR3nt: TGTGCCAGCAGTTGGACAGGGGCCTTGAACACTGAAGCTTTCTTT
d_gene: NA; abundance: NA; j_gene: TRBJ2-3; v_gene: TRBV19; CDR3aa: CASRVSGTDTQYF; CDR3nt: TGTGCCAGTAGAGTGTCAGGCACAGATACGCAGTATTTT
d_gene: NA; abundance: NA; j_gene: TRBJ2-7; v_gene: TRBV7-2; CDR3aa: CASSLAWAGDAYEQYF; CDR3nt: TGTGCCAGCAGCTTAGCGTGGGCAGGGGATGCCTACGAGCAGTACTTC
d_gene: NA; abundance: NA; j_gene: TRBJ2-3; v_gene: TRBV28; CDR3aa: CASSWTTGKGRDTQYF; CDR3nt: TGTGCCAGCAGTTGGACCACCGGGAAAGGACGTGATACGCAGTATTTT
d_gene: NA; abundance: NA; j_gene: TRBJ2-1; v_gene: TRBV29-1; CDR3aa: CSEQTGASYNEQFF; CDR3nt: TGCAGCGAGCAGACTGGCGCCTCCTACAATGAGCAGTTCTTC
d_gene: NA; abundance: few; j_gene: TRBJ1-4; v_gene: TRBV10-3; CDR3aa: CAISAEGWGLFF; CDR3nt: TGTGCCATCAGTGCGGAGGGATGGGGACTGTTTTTT
d_gene: TRBD2; abundance: once; j_gene: TRBJ2-1; v_gene: TRBV7-9; CDR3aa: CASSPLAGPLRDEQFF; CDR3nt: TGTGCCAGCAGTCCACTAGCGGGGCCACTCCGCGATGAGCAGTTCTTC
d_gene: NA; abundance: NA; j_gene: TRBJ2-3; v_gene: TRBV12-2; CDR3aa: CASRGLRRGAKDTQYF; CDR3nt: TGTGCAAGTCGGGGCCTACGGCGCGGGGCAAAAGATACGCAGTATTTT
d_gene: NA; abundance: NA; j_gene: TRBJ1-6; v_gene: TRBV2; CDR3aa: CASSLTLLDSPLHF; CDR3nt: TGTGCCAGCAGCCTGACACTGCTGGATTCACCCCTCCACTTT
d_gene: NA; abundance: NA; j_gene: TRBJ2-2; v_gene: TRBV5-4; CDR3aa: CASSLQGGTGELFF; CDR3nt: TGTGCCAGCAGCTTACAGGGCGGCACCGGGGAGCTGTTTTTT